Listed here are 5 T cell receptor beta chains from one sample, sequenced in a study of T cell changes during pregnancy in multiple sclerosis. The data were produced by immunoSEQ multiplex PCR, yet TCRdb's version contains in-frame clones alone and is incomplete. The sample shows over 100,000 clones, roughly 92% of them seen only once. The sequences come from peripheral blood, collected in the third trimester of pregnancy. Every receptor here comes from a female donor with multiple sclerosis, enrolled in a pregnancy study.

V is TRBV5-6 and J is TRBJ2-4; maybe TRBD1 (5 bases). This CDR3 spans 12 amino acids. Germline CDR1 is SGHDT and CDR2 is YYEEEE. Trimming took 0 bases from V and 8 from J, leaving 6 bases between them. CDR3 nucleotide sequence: TGTGCCAGCAGCTTGGCGACAGACATTCAGTACTTC. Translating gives CASSLATDIQYF.

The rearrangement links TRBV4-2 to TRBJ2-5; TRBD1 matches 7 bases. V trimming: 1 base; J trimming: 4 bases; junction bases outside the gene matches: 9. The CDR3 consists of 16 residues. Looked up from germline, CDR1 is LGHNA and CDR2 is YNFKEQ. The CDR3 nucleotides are TGTGCCAGCAGCCAAGTAAGAGCCTCAGGGGGAGAGACCCAGTACTTC. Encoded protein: CASSQVRASGGETQYF.

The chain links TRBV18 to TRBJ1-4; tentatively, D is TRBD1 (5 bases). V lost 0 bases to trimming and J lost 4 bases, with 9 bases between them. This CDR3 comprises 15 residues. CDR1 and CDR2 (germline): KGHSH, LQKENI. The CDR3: CASSPPTGDNEKLFF. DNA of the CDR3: TGTGCCAGCTCACCACCTACGGGGGATAATGAAAAACTGTTTTTT. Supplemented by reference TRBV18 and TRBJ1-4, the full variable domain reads NAGVMQNPRHLVRRRGQEARLRCSPMKGHSHVYWYRQLPEEGLKFMVYLQKENIIDESGMPKERFSAEFPKEGPSILRIQQVVRGDSAAYFCASSPPTGDNEKLFFGSGTQLSVL.

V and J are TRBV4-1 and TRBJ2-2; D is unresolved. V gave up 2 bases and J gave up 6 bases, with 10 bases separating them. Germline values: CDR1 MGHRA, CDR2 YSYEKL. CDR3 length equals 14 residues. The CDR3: CASSQTPPPGELFF. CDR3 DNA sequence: TGCGCCAGCAGCCAAACACCCCCCCCCGGGGAGCTGTTTTTT.

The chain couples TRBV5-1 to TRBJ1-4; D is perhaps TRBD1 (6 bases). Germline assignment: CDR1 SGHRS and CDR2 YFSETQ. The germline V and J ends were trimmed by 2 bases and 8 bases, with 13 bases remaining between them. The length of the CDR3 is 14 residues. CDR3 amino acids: CASSLQGNREKLFF. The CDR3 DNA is TGCGCCAGCAGCTTACAGGGTAATAGGGAAAAACTGTTTTTT.